The 5 T cell receptor beta chains reported below all come from one sample, sequenced in a study of PD-L1 blockade in urothelial cancer. Assay used: immunoSEQ multiplex PCR; TCRdb lists only in-frame clones, some missing. Among 100,000 to 150,000 clones listed, about 83% were seen once. As for time point: peripheral blood 6 weeks after treatment start. Sequenced material: PBMCs, taken around atezolizumab (anti-PD-L1) treatment. All receptors derive from a man aged 50-59 years with urothelial cancer.

The V call is TRBV6-5, the J call TRBJ1-6; 7 bases fit TRBD1. There are 15 residues in the CDR3. CDR1 and CDR2 (germline): MNHEY, SVGAGI. J was trimmed by 6 bases and V by 5 bases; bases with no gene match: 7. The CDR3 bases are TGTGCCAGCAGTAGAGAAGGGGGCTCTAATTCACCCCTCCACTTT. As protein: CASSREGGSNSPLHF.

This clone appeared a single time. This chain uses TRBV29-1 with TRBJ2-7, with D unclear. CDR1 and CDR2 from the germline V gene are SQVTM and ANQGSEA. There are 10 residues in the CDR3. V lost 4 bases and J 6 bases, leaving 7 bases between the germline ends. This CDR3 is CSVVMREQYF. The CDR3 DNA reads as TGCAGCGTTGTGATGCGCGAGCAGTACTTC.

This chain joins TRBV28 and TRBJ2-1; TRBD2 might be the D (7 bases). V gave up 8 bases and J gave up 0 bases, with 14 bases separating them. The CDR3 covers 15 residues. Germline CDR1 and CDR2: MDHEN and SYDVKM. DNA of the CDR3: TGTGCCAGCGGGGGGGCGGACCCCTCCTACAATGAGCAGTTCTTC. Translated: CASGGADPSYNEQFF. The entire variable domain, with the rest obtained from reference TRBV28 and TRBJ2-1, is as follows: DVKVTQSSRYLVKRTGEKVFLECVQDMDHENMFWYRQDPGLGLRLIYFSYDVKMKEKGDIPEGYSVSREKKERFSLILESASTNQTSMYLCASGGADPSYNEQFFGPGTRLTVL.

The chain is built from TRBV10-3 and TRBJ2-1; TRBD1 might be the D (5 bases). Trimming took off 2 bases at V and 9 bases at J, with 14 bases between the two ends. There are 14 residues in the CDR3. Germline loops: CDR1 ENHRY, CDR2 SYGVKD. CDR3 in amino acids: CAISEEGVLGEQFF. In DNA form, the CDR3 reads TGTGCCATCAGTGAGGAAGGGGTTCTCGGTGAGCAGTTCTTC.

The V call is TRBV7-9, the J call TRBJ1-4; D is possibly TRBD1 (6 bases). CDR1 and CDR2 from the germline V gene are SEHNR and FQNEAQ (reference sequence). The CDR3 totals 15 residues. The V and J ends lost 2 bases and 8 bases respectively, with 15 bases between them. Here the CDR3 reads CASSLKAQGGEKLFF. The CDR3 DNA reads as TGTGCCAGCAGCTTAAAGGCACAGGGAGGGGAAAAACTGTTTTTT.